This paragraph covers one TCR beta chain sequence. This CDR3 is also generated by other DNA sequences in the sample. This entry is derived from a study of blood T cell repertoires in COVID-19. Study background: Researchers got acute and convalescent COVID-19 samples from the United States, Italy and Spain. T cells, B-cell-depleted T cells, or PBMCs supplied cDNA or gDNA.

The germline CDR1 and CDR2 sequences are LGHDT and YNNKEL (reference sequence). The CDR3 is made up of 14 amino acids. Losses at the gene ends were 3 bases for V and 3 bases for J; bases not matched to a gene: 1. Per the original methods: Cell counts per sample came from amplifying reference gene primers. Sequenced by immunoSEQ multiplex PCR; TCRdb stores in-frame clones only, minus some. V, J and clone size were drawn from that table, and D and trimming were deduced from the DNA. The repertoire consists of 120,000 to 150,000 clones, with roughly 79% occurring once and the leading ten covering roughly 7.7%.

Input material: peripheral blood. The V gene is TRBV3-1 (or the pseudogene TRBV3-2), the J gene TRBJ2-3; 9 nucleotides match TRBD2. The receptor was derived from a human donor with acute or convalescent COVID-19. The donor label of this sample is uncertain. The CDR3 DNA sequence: TGTGCCAGCAGCCAGCGGGGGGGTACAGATACGCAGTATTTT. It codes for CASSQRGGTDTQYF.